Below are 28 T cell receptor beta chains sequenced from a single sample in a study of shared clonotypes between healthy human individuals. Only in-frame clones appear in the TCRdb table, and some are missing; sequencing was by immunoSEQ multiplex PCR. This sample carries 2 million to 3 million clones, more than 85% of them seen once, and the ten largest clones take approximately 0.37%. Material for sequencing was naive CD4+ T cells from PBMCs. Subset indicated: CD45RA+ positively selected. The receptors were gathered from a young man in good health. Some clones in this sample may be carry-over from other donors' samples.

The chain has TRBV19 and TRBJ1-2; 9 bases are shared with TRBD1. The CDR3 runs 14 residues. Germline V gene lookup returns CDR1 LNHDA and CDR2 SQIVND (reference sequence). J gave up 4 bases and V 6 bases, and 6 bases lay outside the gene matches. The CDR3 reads CASRTGQGIYGYTF. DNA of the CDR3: TGTGCCAGTAGGACGGGACAGGGTATCTATGGCTACACCTTC. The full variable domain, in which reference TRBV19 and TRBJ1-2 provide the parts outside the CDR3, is DGGITQSPKYLFRKEGQNVTLSCEQNLNHDAMYWYRQDPGQGLRLIYYSQIVNDFQKGDIAEGYSVSREKKESFPLTVTSAQKNPTAFYLCASRTGQGIYGYTFGSGTRLTVV.

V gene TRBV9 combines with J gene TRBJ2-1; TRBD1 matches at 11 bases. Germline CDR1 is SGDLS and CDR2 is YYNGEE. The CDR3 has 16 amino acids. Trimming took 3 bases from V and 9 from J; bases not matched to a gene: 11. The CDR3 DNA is TGTGCCAGCAGCGGCTACGGGACAGGGGGTAGGGGTGAGCAGTTCTTC. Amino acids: CASSGYGTGGRGEQFF.

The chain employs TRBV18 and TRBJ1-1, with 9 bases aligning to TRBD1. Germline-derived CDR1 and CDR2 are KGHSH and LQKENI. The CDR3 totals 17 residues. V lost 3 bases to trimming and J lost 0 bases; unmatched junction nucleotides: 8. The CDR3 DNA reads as TGTGCCAGCTCACCGGACAGGGGCCGCTATATGAACACTGAAGCTTTCTTT. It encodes CASSPDRGRYMNTEAFF.

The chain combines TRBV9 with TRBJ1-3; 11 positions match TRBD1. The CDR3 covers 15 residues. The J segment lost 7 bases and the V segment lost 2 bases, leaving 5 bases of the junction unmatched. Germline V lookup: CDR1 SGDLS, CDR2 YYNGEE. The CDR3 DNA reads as TGTGCCAGCAGCGTGAAAGGGACAGGGGGTAACACCATATATTTT. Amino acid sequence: CASSVKGTGGNTIYF. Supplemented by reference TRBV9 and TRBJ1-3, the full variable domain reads DSGVTQTPKHLITATGQRVTLRCSPRSGDLSVYWYQQSLDQGLQFLIQYYNGEERAKGNILERFSAQQFPDLHSELNLSSLELGDSALYFCASSVKGTGGNTIYFGEGSWLTVV.

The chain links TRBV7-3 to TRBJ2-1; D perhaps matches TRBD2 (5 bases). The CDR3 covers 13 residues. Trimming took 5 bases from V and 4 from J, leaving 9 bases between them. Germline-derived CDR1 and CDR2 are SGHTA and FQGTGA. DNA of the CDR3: TGTGCCAGCAGCAGGACTGATTACAATGAGCAGTTCTTC. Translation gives CASSRTDYNEQFF.

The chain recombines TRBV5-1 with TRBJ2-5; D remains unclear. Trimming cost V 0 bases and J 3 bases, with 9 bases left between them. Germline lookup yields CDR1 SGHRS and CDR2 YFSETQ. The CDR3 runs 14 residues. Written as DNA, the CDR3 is TGCGCCAGCAGCTTGGGGTACAACGAAGAGACCCAGTACTTC. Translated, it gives CASSLGYNEETQYF.

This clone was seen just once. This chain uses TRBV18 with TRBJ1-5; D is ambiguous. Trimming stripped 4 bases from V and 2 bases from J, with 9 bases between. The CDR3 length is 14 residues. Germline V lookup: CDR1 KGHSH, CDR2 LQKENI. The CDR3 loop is CASSRAQGNQPQHF. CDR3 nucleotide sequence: TGTGCCAGCTCACGGGCGCAGGGCAATCAGCCCCAGCATTTT. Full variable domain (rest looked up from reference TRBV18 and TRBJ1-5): NAGVMQNPRHLVRRRGQEARLRCSPMKGHSHVYWYRQLPEEGLKFMVYLQKENIIDESGMPKERFSAEFPKEGPSILRIQQVVRGDSAAYFCASSRAQGNQPQHFGDGTRLSIL.

CDR3 in DNA: TGTGCCAGCAGCTTCGACAGGGTTGGCTACGAGCAGTACTTC. It codes for CASSFDRVGYEQYF. This rearrangement joins TRBV7-2 to TRBJ2-7; 7 positions agree with TRBD1. Germline CDR1 is SGHTA and CDR2 is FQGNSA. The CDR3 totals 14 residues. The V gene end was trimmed by 3 bases and the J gene end by 3 bases; junction bases not matched to a gene: 5. The entire variable domain, with the rest obtained from reference TRBV7-2 and TRBJ2-7, is as follows: GAGVSQSPSNKVTEKGKDVELRCDPISGHTALYWYRQSLGQGLEFLIYFQGNSAPDKSGLPSDRFSAERTGGSVSTLTIQRTQQEDSAVYLCASSFDRVGYEQYFGPGTRLTVT.

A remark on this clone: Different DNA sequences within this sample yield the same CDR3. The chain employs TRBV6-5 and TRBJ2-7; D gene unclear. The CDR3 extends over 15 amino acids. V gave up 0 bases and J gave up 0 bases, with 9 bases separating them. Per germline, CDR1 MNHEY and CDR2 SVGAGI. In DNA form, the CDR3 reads TGTGCCAGCAGTTACTCTTCTGCATACTCCTACGAGCAGTACTTC. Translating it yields CASSYSSAYSYEQYF.

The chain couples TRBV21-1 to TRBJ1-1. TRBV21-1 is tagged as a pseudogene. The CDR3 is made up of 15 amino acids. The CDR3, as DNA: TGTCCTATCGCCCAGAACCGCGGGGGGAACACTGAAGCTTTCTTT. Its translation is CPIAQNRGGNTEAFF.

The CDR3 is CASNRRDADTQYF. CDR3 DNA sequence: TGTGCCAGCAACCGGAGGGACGCAGATACGCAGTATTTT. This sequence joins TRBV6-5 and TRBJ2-3; maybe TRBD2 (6 bases). There are 13 residues in the CDR3. Germline V lookup: CDR1 MNHEY, CDR2 SVGAGI. Deletions cut 7 bases from V and 4 bases from J, with 12 bases between.

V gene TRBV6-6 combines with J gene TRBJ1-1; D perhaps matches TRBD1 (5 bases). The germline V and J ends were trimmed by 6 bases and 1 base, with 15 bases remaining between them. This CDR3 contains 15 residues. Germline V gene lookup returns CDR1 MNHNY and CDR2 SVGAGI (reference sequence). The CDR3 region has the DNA TGTGCCAGCAGCCCACGGGGCAATGCGAACACTGAAGCTTTCTTT. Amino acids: CASSPRGNANTEAFF.

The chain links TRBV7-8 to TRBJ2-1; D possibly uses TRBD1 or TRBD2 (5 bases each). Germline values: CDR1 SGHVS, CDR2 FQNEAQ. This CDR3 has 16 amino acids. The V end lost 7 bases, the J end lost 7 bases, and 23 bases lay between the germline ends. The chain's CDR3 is CASNTYRDARRNEQFF. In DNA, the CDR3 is TGTGCCAGCAACACATACCGGGACGCCCGCAGGAATGAGCAGTTCTTC.

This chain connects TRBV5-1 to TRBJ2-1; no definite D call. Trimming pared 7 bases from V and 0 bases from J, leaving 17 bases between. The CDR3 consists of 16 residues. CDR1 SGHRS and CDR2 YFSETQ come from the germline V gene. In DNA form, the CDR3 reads TGCGCCAGCTCTCCGAATCCGCGAGGCTCCTACAATGAGCAGTTCTTC. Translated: CASSPNPRGSYNEQFF.

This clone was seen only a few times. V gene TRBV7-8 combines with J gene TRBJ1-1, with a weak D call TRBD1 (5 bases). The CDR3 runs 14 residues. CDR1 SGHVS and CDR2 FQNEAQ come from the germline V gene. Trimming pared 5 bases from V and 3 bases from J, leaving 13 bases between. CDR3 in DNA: TGTGCCAGCAGCCTGACAGCGAAGTACACTGAAGCTTTCTTT. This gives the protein CASSLTAKYTEAFF.

CDR3 sequence (DNA): TGTGCCAGCAGCCAAGTGCCAGGGATGTTAAATAAGCCCCAGCATTTT. It is translated as CASSQVPGMLNKPQHF. The chain uses TRBV4-2 and TRBJ1-5; the D gene is possibly TRBD1 (5 bases). There are 16 residues in the CDR3. Looked up from germline, CDR1 is LGHNA and CDR2 is YNFKEQ. The V and J ends lost 1 base and 8 bases respectively, with 18 bases between them.

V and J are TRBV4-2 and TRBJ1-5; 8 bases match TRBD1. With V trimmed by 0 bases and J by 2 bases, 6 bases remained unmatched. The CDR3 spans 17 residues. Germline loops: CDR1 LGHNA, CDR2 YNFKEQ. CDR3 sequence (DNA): TGTGCCAGCAGCCAAGACGGGGACAGGCCTGGCAATCAGCCCCAGCATTTT. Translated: CASSQDGDRPGNQPQHF.

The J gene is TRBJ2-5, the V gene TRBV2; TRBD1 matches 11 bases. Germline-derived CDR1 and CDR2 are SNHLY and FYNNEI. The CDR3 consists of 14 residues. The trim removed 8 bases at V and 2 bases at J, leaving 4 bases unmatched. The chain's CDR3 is CASLRDRGQETQYF. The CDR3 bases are TGTGCCAGCCTCCGGGACAGGGGGCAAGAGACCCAGTACTTC.

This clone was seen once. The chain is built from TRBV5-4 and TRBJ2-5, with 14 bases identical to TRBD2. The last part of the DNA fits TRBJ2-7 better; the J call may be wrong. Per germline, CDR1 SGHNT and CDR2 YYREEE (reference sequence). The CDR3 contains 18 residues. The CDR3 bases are TGTGCCAGCAGCTCCGGGACTAGCGGGGGAGGTATGTCCCTCGAGCAGTACTTC. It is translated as CASSSGTSGGGMSLEQYF.

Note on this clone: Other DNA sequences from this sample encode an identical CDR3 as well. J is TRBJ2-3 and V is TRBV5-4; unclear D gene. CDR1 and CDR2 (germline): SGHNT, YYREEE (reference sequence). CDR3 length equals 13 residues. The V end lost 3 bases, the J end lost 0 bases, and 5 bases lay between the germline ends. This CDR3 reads CASSSGSTDTQYF. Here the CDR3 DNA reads TGTGCCAGCAGCTCTGGAAGCACAGATACGCAGTATTTT.

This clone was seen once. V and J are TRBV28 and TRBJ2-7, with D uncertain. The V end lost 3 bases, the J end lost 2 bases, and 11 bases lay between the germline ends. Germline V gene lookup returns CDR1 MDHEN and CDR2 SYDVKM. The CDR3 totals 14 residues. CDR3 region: CASSLKGRTYEQYF. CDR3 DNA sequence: TGTGCCAGCAGTTTGAAGGGAAGGACCTACGAGCAGTACTTC.

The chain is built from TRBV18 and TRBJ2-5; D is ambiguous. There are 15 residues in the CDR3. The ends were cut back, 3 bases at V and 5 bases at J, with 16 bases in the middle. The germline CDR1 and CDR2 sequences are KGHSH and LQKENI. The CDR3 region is CASSPPSSGFETQYF. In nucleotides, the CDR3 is TGTGCCAGCTCACCCCCTTCTTCGGGTTTCGAGACCCAGTACTTC.

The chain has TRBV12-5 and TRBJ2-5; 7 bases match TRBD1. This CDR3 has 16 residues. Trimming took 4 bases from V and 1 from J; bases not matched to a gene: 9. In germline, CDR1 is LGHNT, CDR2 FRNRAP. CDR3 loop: CASGSGQAGIQETQYF. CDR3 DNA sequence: TGTGCTAGTGGTTCCGGACAGGCTGGAATCCAAGAGACCCAGTACTTC.

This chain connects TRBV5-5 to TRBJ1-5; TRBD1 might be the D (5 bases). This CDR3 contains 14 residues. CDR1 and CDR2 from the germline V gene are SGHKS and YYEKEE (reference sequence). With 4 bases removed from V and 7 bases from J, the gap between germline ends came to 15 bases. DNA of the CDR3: TGTGCCAGCAGCCTTTACTCAACAGGACAGCCCCAGCATTTT. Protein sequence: CASSLYSTGQPQHF.

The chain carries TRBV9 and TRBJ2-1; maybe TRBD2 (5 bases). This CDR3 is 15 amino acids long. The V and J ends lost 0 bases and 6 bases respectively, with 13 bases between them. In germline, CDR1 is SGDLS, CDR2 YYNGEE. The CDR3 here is CASSVAPLGSNEQFF. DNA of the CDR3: TGTGCCAGCAGCGTAGCCCCACTAGGGTCCAATGAGCAGTTCTTC.

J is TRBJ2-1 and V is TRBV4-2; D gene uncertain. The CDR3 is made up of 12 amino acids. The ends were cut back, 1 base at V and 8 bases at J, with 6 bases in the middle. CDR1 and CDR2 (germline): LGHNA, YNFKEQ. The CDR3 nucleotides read TGTGCCAGCAGCCAAGGGACGGATGAGCAGTTCTTC. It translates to CASSQGTDEQFF.

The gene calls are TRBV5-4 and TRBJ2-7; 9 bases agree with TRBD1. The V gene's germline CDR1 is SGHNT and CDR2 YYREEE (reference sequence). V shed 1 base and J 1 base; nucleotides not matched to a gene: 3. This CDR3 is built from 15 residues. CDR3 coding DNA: TGTGCCAGCAGCTTGTCAGGGACAGGGTCCTACGAGCAGTACTTC. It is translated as CASSLSGTGSYEQYF. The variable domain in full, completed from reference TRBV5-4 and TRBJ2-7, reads ETGVTQSPTHLIKTRGQQVTLRCSSQSGHNTVSWYQQALGQGPQFIFQYYREEENGRGNFPPRFSGLQFPNYSSELNVNALELDDSALYLCASSLSGTGSYEQYFGPGTRLTVT.

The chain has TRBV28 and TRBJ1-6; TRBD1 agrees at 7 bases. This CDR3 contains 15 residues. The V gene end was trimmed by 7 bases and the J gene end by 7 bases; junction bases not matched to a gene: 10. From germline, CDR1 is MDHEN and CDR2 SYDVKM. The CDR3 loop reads CASIPQLTGNSPLHF. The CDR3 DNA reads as TGTGCCAGCATCCCGCAGTTGACAGGGAATTCACCCCTCCACTTT.